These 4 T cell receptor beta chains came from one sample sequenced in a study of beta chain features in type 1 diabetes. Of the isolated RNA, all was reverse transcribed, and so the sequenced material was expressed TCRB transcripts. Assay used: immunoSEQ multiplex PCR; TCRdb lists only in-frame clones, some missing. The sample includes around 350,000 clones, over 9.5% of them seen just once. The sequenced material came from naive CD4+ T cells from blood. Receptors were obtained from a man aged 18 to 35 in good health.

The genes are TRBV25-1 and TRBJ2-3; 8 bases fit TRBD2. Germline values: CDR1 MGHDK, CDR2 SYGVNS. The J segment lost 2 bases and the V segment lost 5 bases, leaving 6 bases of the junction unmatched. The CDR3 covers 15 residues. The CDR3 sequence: CASSSAGEVTDTQYF. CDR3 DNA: TGTGCCAGCAGTTCAGCGGGAGAGGTCACAGATACGCAGTATTTT.

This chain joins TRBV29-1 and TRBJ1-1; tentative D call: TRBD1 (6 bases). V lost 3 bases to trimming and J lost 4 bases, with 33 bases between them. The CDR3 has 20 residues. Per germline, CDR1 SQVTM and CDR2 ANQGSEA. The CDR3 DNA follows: TGCAGCGTTGACGGTGGCAGGGGAACAGTCGTAGGAAGCAGAATCACTGAAGCTTTCTTT. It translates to CSVDGGRGTVVGSRITEAFF.

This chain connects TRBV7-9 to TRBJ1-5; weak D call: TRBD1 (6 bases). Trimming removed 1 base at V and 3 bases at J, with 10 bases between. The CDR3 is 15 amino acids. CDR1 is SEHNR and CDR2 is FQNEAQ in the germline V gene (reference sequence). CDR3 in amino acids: CASSLGPGDNQPQHF. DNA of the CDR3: TGTGCCAGCAGCTTAGGGCCAGGGGACAATCAGCCCCAGCATTTT.

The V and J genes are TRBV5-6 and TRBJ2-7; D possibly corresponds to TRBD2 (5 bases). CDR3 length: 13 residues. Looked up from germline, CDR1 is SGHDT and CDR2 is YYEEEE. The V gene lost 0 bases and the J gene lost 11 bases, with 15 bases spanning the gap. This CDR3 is CASSLVDSPREYF. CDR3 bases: TGTGCCAGCAGCTTGGTGGACTCCCCTAGGGAGTACTTC. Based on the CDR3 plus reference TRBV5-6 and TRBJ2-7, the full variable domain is DAGVTQSPTHLIKTRGQQVTLRCSPKSGHDTVSWYQQALGQGPQFIFQYYEEEERQRGNFPDRFSGHQFPNYSSELNVNALLLGDSALYLCASSLVDSPREYFGPGTRLTVT.